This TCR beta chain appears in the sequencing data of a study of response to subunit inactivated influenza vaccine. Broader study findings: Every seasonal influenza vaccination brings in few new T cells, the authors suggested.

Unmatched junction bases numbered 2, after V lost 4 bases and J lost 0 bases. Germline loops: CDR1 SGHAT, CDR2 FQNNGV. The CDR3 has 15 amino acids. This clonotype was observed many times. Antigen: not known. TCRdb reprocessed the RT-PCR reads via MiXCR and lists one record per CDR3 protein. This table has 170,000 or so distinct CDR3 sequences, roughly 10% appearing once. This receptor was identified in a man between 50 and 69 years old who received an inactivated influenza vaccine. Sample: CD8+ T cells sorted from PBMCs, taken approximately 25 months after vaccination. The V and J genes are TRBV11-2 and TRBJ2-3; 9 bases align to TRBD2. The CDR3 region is CASSYTSGSTDTQYF. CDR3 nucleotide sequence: TGTGCCAGCAGCTACACTAGCGGGAGCACAGATACGCAGTATTTT. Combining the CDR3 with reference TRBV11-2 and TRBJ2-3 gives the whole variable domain EAGVAQSPRYKIIEKRQSVAFWCNPISGHATLYWYQQILGQGPKLLIQFQNNGVVDDSQLPKDRFSAERLKGVDSTLKIQPAKLEDSAVYLCASSYTSGSTDTQYFGPGTRLTVL.